This record covers a single TCR beta chain. Its antigen remains unidentified. No base quality values were provided; no much bigger clone lies one nucleotide off. The immunoSEQ Assay, a bias-controlled multiplex PCR, was used to amplify TCRbeta CDR3 regions from genomic DNA. The original pipeline was this. The number of nucleated cells in each sample was estimated from the amplification of reference gene primers within the assay. To quantify the absolute abundance of each unique TCRbeta CDR3 rearrangement, sequence reads were collapsed and filtered. For each sample, productive Simpson clonality was calculated as the square root of Simpson's diversity index across productive rearrangements. The source is immuneACCESS, and TCRdb retained only in-frame sequences with V and J called. Part of the clones is not carried over; for the studies checked, unresolved V genes explain less than half of this, and the remainder is unexplained. Clonal size and the V and J genes are those of that table, whereas D and trimming came from the DNA. This sample comprises tens of thousands of clones, 85% to 95% of them detected only once. The top ten hold 0.83% of the sample.

This entry is derived from a study of blood T cell repertoires in COVID-19 (dated by TCRdb to 2018 to 2020). About the investigation overall: Samples covering the acute and convalescent phases of COVID-19 were provided by collaborators in the United States, Italy and Spain. Samples came from the ongoing ImmuneRACE study (first 160 participants) plus 1,254 subjects from 6 global collaborators. The dataset comprised deeply sampled blood TCRbeta repertoires from subjects exposed to, actively infected with, or recovered from COVID-19. A de-identified subject ID, COVID-19 status, age in years and sex were almost always included in the sample metadata. Where available, HLA class I and class II types were obtained from metadata supplied by the sample provider rather than from assay-based typing. The repertoires were released in a freely available public database meant as a resource for research on the immune response to SARS-CoV-2. The material from the prospective study consisted of cDNA or gDNA derived from T cells, B-cell-depleted T cells, or PBMCs. Overall results and qualifications from the work: Clinical and demographic metadata were provided uncurated, with the amount varying by source and participant.

At one collaborating source in Seattle, patients were enrolled during active infection and were followed longitudinally through the course of disease. Whole blood was collected in K2EDTA tubes by collaborating institutions according to the institutions' own protocols. Collaborator samples were shipped for TCRbeta analysis as frozen whole blood, isolated PBMCs, or DNA extracted from either sample type. A distance of 13 bases separates the germline ends of V and J, which lose 0 bases and 7 bases respectively. The germline V gene gives CDR1 as ENHRY and CDR2 as SYGVKD. Spanning cysteine to phenylalanine, the CDR3 consists of 15 amino acids. The CDR3 DNA has 45 bases and is translated from base 1.

Sequenced input: peripheral blood. This clonotype was obtained from a woman between 65 and 79 years old with COVID-19, enrolled during active disease. The chain is encoded by TRBV10-3 joined to TRBJ1-5, with a tentative D gene TRBD1 over 6 matching bases. In nucleotides, the sequence is TGTGCCATCAGTGAGTCGAAGGGACAAGGACAGCCCCAGCATTTT. Its translation is CAISESKGQGQPQHF.